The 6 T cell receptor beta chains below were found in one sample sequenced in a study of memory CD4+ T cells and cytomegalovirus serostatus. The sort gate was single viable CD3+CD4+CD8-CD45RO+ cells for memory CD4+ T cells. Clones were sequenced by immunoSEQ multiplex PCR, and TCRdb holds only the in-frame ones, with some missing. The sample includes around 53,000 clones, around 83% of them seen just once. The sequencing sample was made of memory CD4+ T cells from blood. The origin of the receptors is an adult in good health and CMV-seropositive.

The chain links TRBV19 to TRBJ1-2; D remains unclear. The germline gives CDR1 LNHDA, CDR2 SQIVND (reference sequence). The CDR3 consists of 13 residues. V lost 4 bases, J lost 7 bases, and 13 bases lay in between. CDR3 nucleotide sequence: TGTGCCAGTAGTACTCTGGGCAGATCTGGCTACACCTTC. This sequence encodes CASSTLGRSGYTF.

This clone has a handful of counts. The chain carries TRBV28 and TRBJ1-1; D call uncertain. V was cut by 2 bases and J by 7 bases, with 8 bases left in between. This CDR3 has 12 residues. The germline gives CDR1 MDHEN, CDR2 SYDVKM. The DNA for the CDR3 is TGTGCCAGCAGTTTACGGGAGTTTGAAGCTTTCTTT. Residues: CASSLREFEAFF.

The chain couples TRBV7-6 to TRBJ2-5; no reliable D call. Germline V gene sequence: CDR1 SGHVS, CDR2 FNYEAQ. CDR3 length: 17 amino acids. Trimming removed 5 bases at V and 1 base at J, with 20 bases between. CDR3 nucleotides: TGTGCCAGCAGCCCTACAAACGTCCTAGGACGCCAAGAGACCCAGTACTTC. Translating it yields CASSPTNVLGRQETQYF.

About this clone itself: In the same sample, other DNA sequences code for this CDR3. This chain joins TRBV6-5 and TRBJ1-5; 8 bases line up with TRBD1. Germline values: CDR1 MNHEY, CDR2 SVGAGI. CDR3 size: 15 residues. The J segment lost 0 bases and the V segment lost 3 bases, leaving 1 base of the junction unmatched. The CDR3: CASSYGQGSNQPQHF. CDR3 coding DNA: TGTGCCAGCAGTTATGGACAGGGTAGCAATCAGCCCCAGCATTTT.

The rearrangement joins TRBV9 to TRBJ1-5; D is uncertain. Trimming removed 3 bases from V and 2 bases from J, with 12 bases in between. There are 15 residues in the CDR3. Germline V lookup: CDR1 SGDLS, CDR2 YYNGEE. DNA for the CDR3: TGTGCCAGCAGCGATGGGGTTTATGGCAATCAGCCCCAGCATTTT. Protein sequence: CASSDGVYGNQPQHF.

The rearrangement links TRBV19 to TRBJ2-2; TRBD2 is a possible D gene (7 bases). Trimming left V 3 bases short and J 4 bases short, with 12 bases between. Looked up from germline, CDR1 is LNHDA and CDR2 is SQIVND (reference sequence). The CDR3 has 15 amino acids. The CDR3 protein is CASSIPGGRTGELFF. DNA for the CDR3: TGTGCCAGTAGTATCCCCGGGGGGCGCACCGGGGAGCTGTTTTTT.